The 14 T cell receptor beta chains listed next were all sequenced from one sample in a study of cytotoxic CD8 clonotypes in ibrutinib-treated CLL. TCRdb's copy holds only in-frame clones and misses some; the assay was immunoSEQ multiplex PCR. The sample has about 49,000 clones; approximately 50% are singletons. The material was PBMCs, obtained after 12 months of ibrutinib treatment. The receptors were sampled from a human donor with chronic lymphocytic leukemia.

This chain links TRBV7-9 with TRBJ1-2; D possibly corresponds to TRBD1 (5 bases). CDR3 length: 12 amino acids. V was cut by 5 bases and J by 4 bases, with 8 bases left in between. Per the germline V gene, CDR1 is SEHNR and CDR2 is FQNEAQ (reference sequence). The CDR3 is CASSPTGYGYTF. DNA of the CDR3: TGTGCCAGCAGCCCAACAGGCTATGGCTACACCTTC.

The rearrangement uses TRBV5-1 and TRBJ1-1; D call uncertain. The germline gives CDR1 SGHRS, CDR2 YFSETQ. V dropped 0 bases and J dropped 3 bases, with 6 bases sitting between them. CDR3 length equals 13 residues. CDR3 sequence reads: CASSLDFDTEAFF. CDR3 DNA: TGCGCCAGCAGCTTGGACTTTGACACTGAAGCTTTCTTT.

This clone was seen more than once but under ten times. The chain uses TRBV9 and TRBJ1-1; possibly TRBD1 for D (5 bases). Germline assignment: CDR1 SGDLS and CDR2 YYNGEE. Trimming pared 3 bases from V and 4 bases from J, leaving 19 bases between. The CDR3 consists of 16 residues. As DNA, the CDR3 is TGTGCCAGCAGCGGTTCCGGGACCCCGCGGGGCACTGAAGCTTTCTTT. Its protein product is CASSGSGTPRGTEAFF.

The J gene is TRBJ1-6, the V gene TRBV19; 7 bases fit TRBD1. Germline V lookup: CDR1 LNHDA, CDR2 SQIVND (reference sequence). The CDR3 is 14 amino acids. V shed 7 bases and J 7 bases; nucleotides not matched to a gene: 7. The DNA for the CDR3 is TGTGCCAGTACCGAGGACAGGAGAAATTCACCCCTCCACTTT. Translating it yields CASTEDRRNSPLHF.

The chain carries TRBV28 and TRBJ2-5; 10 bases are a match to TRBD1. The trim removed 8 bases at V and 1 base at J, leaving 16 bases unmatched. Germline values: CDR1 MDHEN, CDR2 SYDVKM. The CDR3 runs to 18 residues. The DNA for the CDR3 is TGTGCCAGCTCTCCGGCGGGACAGGGGTCTGGTCGCCAAGAGACCCAGTACTTC. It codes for CASSPAGQGSGRQETQYF.

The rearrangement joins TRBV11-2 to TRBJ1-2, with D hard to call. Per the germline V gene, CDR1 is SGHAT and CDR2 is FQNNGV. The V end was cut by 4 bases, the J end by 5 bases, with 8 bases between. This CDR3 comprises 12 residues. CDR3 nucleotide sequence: TGTGCCAGCAGCTCTGACGGTTATGGCTACACCTTC. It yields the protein CASSSDGYGYTF.

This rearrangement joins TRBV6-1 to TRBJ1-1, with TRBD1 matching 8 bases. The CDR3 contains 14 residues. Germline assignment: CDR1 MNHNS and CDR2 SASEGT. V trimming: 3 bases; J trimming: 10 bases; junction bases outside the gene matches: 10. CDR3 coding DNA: TGTGCCAGCAGTGAGGCACAGGGGGAGGTGATAGCTTTCTTT. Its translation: CASSEAQGEVIAFF.

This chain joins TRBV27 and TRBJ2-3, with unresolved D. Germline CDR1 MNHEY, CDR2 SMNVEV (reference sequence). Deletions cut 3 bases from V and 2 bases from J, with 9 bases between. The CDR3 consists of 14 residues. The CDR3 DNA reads TGTGCCAGCAGTTTGGTGGGTTTCACAGATACGCAGTATTTT. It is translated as CASSLVGFTDTQYF.

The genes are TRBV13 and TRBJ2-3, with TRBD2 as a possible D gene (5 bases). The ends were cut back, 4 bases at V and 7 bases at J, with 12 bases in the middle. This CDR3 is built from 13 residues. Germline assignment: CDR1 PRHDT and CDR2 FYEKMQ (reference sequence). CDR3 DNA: TGTGCCAGCAGCTCCGCGGGTAGGAATACGCAGTATTTT. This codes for CASSSAGRNTQYF.

The CDR3 nucleotides read TGCGCCAGCAGCGAGGGGGCACTGAACACTGAAGCTTTCTTT. Its translation: CASSEGALNTEAFF. The V and J genes are TRBV5-1 and TRBJ1-1, with TRBD1 matching over 7 bases. V lost 4 bases, J lost 0 bases, and 3 bases stayed unmatched. Looked up from germline, CDR1 is SGHRS and CDR2 is YFSETQ. This CDR3 has 14 amino acids.

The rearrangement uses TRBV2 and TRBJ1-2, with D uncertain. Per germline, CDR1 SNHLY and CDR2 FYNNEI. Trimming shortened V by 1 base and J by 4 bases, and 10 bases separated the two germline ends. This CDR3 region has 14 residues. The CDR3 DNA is TGTGCCAGCAGTGAAGTGCTCCTGAGCTATGGCTACACCTTC. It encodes CASSEVLLSYGYTF. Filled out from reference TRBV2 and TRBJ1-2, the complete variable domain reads EPEVTQTPSHQVTQMGQEVILRCVPISNHLYFYWYRQILGQKVEFLVSFYNNEISEKSEIFDDQFSVERPDGSNFTLKIRSTKLEDSAMYFCASSEVLLSYGYTFGSGTRLTVV.

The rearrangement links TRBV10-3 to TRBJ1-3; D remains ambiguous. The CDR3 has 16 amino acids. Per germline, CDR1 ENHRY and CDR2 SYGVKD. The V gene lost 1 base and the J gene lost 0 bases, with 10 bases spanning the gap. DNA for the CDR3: TGTGCCATCAGTGAGTTGGCACAGAGCTCTGGAAACACCATATATTTT. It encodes CAISELAQSSGNTIYF.

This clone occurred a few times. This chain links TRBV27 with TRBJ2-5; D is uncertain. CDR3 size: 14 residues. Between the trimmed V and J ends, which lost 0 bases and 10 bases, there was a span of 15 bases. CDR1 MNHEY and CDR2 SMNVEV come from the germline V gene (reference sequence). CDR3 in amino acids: CASSLSPNRGFQYF. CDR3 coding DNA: TGTGCCAGCAGTTTATCGCCAAATCGAGGCTTCCAGTACTTC.

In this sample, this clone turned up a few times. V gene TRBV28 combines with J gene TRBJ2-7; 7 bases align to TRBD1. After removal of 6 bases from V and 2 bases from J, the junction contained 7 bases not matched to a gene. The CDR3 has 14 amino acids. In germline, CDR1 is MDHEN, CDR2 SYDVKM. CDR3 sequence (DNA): TGTGCCAGCAGCCAGGGGACAGTTCCCTACGAGCAGTACTTC. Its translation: CASSQGTVPYEQYF. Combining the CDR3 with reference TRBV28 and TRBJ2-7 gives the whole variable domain DVKVTQSSRYLVKRTGEKVFLECVQDMDHENMFWYRQDPGLGLRLIYFSYDVKMKEKGDIPEGYSVSREKKERFSLILESASTNQTSMYLCASSQGTVPYEQYFGPGTRLTVT.